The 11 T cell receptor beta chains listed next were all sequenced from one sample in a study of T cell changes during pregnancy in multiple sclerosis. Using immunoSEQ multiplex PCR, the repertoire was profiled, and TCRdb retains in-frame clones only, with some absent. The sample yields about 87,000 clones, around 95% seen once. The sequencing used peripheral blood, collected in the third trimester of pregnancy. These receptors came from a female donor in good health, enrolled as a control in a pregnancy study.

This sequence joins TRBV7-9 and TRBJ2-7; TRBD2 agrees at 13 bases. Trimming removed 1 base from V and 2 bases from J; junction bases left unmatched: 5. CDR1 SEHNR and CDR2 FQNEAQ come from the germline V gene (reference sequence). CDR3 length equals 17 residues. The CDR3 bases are TGTGCCAGCAGCTTAGGACTAGCGGGAGGTCTGACCTACGAGCAGTACTTC. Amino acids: CASSLGLAGGLTYEQYF.

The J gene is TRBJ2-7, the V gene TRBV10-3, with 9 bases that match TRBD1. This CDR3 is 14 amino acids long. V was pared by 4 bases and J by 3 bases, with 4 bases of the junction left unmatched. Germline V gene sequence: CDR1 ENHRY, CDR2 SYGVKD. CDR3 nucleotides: TGTGCCATCAGTGGCCCGGGACAGGGCTACGAGCAGTACTTC. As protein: CAISGPGQGYEQYF.

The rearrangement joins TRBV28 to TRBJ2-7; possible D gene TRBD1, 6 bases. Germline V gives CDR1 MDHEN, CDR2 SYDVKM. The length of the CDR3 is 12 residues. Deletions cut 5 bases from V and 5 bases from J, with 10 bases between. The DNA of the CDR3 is TGTGCCAGCAGTACAGGGCGCGACGAGCAGTACTTC. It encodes CASSTGRDEQYF.

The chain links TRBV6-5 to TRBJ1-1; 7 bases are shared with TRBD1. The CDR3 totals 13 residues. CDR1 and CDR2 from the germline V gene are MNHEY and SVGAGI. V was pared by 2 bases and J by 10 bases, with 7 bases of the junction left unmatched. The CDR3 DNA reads TGTGCCAGCAGTTACCAACAGGGGTTGCGAGCTTTCTTT. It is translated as CASSYQQGLRAFF.

The CDR3 DNA sequence: TGTGCCAGTAGCCTATCGAGGAGCTCCTACAATGAGCAGTTCTTC. It is translated as CASSLSRSSYNEQFF. This sequence joins TRBV19 and TRBJ2-1; D not certain. Germline CDR1 LNHDA, CDR2 SQIVND (reference sequence). The CDR3 is 15 residues long. Between the trimmed V and J ends, which lost 6 bases and 0 bases, there was a span of 12 bases.

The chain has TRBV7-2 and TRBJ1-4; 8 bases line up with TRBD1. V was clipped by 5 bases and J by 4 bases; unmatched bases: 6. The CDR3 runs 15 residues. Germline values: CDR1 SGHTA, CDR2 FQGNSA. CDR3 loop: CASSQQQGDNEKLFF. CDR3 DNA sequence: TGTGCCAGCAGCCAACAACAGGGGGATAATGAAAAACTGTTTTTT.

CDR3: CASSQEVRGYEQYF. The CDR3 nucleotides read TGCGCCAGCAGCCAAGAAGTAAGGGGTTACGAGCAGTACTTC. The V call is TRBV4-1, the J call TRBJ2-7; D may be TRBD1 (5 bases). Trimming shortened V by 0 bases and J by 4 bases, and 10 bases separated the two germline ends. CDR1 MGHRA and CDR2 YSYEKL come from the germline V gene. The CDR3 loop spans 14 amino acids.

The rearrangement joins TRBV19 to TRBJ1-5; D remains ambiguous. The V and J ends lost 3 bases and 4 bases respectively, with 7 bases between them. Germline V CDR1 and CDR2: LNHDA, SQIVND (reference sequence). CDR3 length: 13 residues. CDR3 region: CASSIRVNQPQHF. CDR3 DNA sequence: TGTGCCAGTAGTATCCGGGTTAATCAGCCCCAGCATTTT. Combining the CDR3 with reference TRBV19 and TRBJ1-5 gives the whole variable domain DGGITQSPKYLFRKEGQNVTLSCEQNLNHDAMYWYRQDPGQGLRLIYYSQIVNDFQKGDIAEGYSVSREKKESFPLTVTSAQKNPTAFYLCASSIRVNQPQHFGDGTRLSIL.

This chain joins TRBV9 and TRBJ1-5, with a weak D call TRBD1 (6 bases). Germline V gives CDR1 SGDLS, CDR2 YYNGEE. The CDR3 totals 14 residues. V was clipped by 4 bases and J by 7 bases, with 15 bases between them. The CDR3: CASSPDSFDQPQHF. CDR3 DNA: TGTGCCAGCAGCCCGGACAGCTTTGACCAGCCCCAGCATTTT.

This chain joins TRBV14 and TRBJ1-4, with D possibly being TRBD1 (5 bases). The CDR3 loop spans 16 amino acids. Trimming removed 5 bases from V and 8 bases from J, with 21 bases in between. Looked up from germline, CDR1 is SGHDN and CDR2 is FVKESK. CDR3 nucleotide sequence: TGTGCCAGCAGCACGTCCACCGGATGGGGGGAAGAAAAACTGTTTTTT. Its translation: CASSTSTGWGEEKLFF.

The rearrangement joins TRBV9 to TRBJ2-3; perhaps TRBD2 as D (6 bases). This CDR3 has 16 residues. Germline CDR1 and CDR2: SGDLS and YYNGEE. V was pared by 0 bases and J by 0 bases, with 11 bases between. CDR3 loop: CASSVVPGTSTDTQYF. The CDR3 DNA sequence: TGTGCCAGCAGCGTAGTCCCGGGGACTAGCACAGATACGCAGTATTTT.